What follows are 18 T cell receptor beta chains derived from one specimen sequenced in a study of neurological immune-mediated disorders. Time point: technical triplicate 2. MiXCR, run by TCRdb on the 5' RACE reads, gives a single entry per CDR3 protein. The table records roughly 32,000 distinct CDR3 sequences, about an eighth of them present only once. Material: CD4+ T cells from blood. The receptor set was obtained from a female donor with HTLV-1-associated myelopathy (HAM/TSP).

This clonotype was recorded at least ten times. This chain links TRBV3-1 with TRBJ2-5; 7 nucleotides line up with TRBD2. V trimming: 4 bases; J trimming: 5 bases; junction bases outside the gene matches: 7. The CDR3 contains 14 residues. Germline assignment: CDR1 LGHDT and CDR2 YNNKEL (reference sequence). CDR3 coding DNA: TGTGCCAGCAGCCCCACTGTGGGGGGGGAGACCCAGTACTTC. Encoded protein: CASSPTVGGETQYF.

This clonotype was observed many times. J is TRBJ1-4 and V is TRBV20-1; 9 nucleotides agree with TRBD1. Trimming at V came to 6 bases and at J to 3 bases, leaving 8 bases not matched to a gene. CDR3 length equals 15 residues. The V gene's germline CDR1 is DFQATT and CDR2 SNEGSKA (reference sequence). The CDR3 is CSAPGQGGSNEKLFF. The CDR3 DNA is TGCAGTGCGCCGGGACAGGGAGGATCTAATGAAAAACTGTTTTTT.

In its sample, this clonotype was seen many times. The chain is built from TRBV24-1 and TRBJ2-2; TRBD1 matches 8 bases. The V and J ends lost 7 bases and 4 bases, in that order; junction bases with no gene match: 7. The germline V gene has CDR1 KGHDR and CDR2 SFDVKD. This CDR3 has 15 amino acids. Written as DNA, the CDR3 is TGTGCCACCAGCCCCAGAGACAGGGGCACCGGGGAGCTGTTTTTT. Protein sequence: CATSPRDRGTGELFF.

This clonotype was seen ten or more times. CDR3 in amino acids: CASSLTLGTRGSYNSPLHF. The CDR3 nucleotides are TGTGCCAGCAGTTTAACCCTCGGGACAAGGGGGTCCTATAATTCACCCCTCCACTTT. The chain joins TRBV27 to TRBJ1-6; TRBD1 is a possible D gene (6 bases). The V gene's germline CDR1 is MNHEY and CDR2 SMNVEV (reference sequence). The V end lost 2 bases, the J end lost 1 base, and 18 bases lay between the germline ends. This CDR3 comprises 19 residues.

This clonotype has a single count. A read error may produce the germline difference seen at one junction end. As DNA, the CDR3 is TGTGCTAGCAGCTTAGATCAAGAGACCCAGTACTTC. It codes for CASSLDQETQYF. The gene calls are TRBV7-7 and TRBJ2-5; D gene ambiguous. The length of the CDR3 is 12 residues. CDR1 SSHAT and CDR2 FNYEAQ come from the germline V gene (reference sequence). The full variable domain, rest sourced from reference TRBV7-7 and TRBJ2-5, is GAGVSQSPRYKVTKRGQDVTLRCDPISSHATLYWYQQALGQGPEFLTYFNYEAQPDKSGLPSDRFSAERPEGSISTLTIQRTEQRDSAMYRCASSLDQETQYFGPGTRLLVL.

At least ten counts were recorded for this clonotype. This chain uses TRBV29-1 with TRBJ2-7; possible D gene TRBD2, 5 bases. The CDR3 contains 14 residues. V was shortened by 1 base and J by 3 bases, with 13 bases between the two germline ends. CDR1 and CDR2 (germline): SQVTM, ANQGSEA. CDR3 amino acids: CSVEGGSALYEQYF. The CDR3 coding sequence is TGCAGCGTTGAAGGCGGGTCAGCCCTCTACGAGCAGTACTTC.

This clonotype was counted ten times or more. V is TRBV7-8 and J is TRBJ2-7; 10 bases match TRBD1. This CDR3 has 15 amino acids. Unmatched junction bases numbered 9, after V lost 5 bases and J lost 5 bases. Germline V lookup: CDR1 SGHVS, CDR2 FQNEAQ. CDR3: CASSVTRDRGHEQYF. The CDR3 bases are TGTGCCAGCAGCGTCACCCGGGACAGGGGCCACGAGCAGTACTTC.

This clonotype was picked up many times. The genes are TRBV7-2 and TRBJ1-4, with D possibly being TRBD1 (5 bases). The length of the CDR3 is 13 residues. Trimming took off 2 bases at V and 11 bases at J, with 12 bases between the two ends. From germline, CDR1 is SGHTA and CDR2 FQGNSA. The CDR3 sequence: CASSLWGEAKLFF. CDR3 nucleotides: TGTGCCAGCAGCTTATGGGGCGAGGCCAAACTGTTTTTT. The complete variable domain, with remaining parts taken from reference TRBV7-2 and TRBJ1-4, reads GAGVSQSPSNKVTEKGKDVELRCDPISGHTALYWYRQSLGQGLEFLIYFQGNSAPDKSGLPSDRFSAERTGGSVSTLTIQRTQQEDSAVYLCASSLWGEAKLFFGSGTQLSVL.

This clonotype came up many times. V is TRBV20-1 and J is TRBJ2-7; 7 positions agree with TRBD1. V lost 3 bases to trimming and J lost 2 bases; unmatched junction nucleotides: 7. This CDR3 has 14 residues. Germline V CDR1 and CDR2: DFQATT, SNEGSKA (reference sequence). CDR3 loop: CSASGTALAYEQYF. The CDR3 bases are TGCAGTGCTAGTGGGACAGCTTTAGCCTACGAGCAGTACTTC.

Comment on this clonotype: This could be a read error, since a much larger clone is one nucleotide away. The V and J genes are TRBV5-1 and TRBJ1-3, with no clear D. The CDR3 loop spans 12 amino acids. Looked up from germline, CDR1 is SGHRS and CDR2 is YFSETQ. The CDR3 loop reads CASRSSENTIYF. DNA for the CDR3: TGCGCCAGCAGGAGCTCTGAAAACACCATATATTTT. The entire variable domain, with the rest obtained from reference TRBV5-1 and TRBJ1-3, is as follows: KAGVTQTPRYLIKTRGQQVTLSCSPISGHRSVSWYQQTPGQGLQFLFEYFSETQRNKGNFPGRFSGRQFSNSRSEMNVSTLELGDSALYLCASRSSENTIYFGEGSWLTVV.

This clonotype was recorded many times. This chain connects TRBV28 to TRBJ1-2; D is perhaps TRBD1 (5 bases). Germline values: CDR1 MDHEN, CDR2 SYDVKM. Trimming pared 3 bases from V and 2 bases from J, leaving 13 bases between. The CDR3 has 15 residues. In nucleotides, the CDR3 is TGTGCCAGCAGTTTCGGGGGGACCACAAACTATGGCTACACCTTC. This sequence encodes CASSFGGTTNYGYTF.

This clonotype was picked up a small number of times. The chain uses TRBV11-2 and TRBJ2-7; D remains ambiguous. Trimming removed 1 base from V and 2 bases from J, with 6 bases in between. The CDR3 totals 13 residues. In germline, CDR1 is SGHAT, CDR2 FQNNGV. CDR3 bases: TGTGCCAGCAGCTTAGCACCAACCTACGAGCAGTACTTC. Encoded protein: CASSLAPTYEQYF.

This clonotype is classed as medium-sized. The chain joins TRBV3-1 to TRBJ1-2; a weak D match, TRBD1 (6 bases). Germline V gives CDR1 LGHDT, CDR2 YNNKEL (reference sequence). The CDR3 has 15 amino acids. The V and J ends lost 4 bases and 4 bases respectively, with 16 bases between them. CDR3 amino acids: CASSPFYGGPYGYTF. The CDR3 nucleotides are TGTGCCAGCAGCCCCTTTTACGGGGGCCCCTATGGCTACACCTTC.

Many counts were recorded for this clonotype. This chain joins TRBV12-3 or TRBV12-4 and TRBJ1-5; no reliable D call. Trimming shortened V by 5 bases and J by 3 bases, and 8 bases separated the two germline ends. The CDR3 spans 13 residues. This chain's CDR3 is CASSTRANQPQHF. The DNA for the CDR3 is TGTGCCAGCAGTACCCGGGCCAATCAGCCCCAGCATTTT.

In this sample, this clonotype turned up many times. Here the CDR3 DNA reads TGCAGTGCTGTTGATTACTCTGGAAACACCATATATTTT. Translated, it gives CSAVDYSGNTIYF. The chain carries TRBV20-1 and TRBJ1-3; no reliable D call. The CDR3 totals 13 residues. V lost 5 bases, J lost 0 bases, and 8 bases lay in between. The germline V gene has CDR1 DFQATT and CDR2 SNEGSKA (reference sequence).

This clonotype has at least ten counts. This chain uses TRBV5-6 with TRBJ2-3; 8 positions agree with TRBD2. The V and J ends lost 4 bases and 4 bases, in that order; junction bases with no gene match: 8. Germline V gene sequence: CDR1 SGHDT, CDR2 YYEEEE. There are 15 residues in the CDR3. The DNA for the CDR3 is TGTGCCAGCAGCCGCGGGACTAGTGTCTCAGATACGCAGTATTTT. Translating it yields CASSRGTSVSDTQYF. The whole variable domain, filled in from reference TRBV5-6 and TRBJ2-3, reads DAGVTQSPTHLIKTRGQQVTLRCSPKSGHDTVSWYQQALGQGPQFIFQYYEEEERQRGNFPDRFSGHQFPNYSSELNVNALLLGDSALYLCASSRGTSVSDTQYFGPGTRLTVL.

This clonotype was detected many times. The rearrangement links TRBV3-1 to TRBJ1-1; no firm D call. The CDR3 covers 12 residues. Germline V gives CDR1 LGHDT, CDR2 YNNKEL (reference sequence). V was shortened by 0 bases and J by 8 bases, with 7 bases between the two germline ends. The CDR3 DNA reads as TGTGCCAGCAGCCAAGAGCCAGGCGAAGCTTTCTTT. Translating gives CASSQEPGEAFF.

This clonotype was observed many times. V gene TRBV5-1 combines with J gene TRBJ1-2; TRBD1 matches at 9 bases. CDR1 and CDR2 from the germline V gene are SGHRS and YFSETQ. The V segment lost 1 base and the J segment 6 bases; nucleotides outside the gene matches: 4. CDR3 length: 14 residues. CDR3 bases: TGCGCCAGCAGCTTGAAGGGACAGGGTAATGGCTACACCTTC. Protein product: CASSLKGQGNGYTF.